Here is one T cell receptor beta chain with its context. The data were taken from a study of blood T cell repertoires in COVID-19. In the original workflow: Amplifying reference gene primers gave estimates of nucleated cell counts. Profiling relied on immunoSEQ multiplex PCR, and the TCRdb table lists in-frame clones only, not all of them. That table gives V, J and clone size, and the DNA gave D and trimming. The profile shows 150,000 to 200,000 clones, 80% of them singletons. This CDR3 comprises 15 residues. The junction had 5 bases not matched to a gene; V was cut back by 4 bases and J by 2 bases. Germline V gene sequence: CDR1 SGHDT, CDR2 YYEEEE.

Material for sequencing was PBMCs or T cells enriched from blood (not recorded which). This clonotype was obtained from a woman aged 55-69 years who had recovered from COVID-19. The chain combines TRBV5-6 with TRBJ2-3; 9 bases agree with TRBD1. CDR3 amino acids: CASSAGTGFTDTQYF. The CDR3 DNA reads as TGTGCCAGCAGCGCCGGGACAGGGTTCACAGATACGCAGTATTTT. The full variable domain, in which reference TRBV5-6 and TRBJ2-3 provide the parts outside the CDR3, is DAGVTQSPTHLIKTRGQQVTLRCSPKSGHDTVSWYQQALGQGPQFIFQYYEEEERQRGNFPDRFSGHQFPNYSSELNVNALLLGDSALYLCASSAGTGFTDTQYFGPGTRLTVL.